This record looks at one T cell receptor (beta chain) sequence and its context. Antigen specificity is unknown. V shed 2 bases and J 3 bases; nucleotides not matched to a gene: 13. The CDR3 extends over 19 amino acids. CDR1 and CDR2 from the germline V gene are SEHNR and FQNEAQ (reference sequence). CD45RO+ cells went into CD8 memory alongside CCR7-negative CD45RA+ TemRA cells. These data belong to a study of shared clonotypes between healthy human individuals. Study results and limitations: Sorted-subset samples were not fully sequenced, rarefaction indicated.

The authors distributed each subset's genomic DNA evenly over several immunoSEQ plates. As processed by the authors: ImmunoSEQ only sent back junction sequences with no quality scores, so filtering was done differently. The protocol was immunoSEQ multiplex PCR, while the TCRdb copy is restricted to in-frame clones and leaves out a portion. That table furnishes V, J and clone size, whereas the DNA furnished D and trimming. The table records roughly 410,000 clones, about 96% of them present only once. The sequence derives from a man aged 25 to 40 in good health. Source material: memory CD8+ T cells sorted from blood. Subset in this sample: CD45RO+ cells pooled with CCR7-negative TemRA cells. The chain couples TRBV7-9 to TRBJ2-7; 13 bases agree with TRBD2. CDR3 loop: CASSLSYRATSGRHYEQYF. The CDR3 DNA reads TGTGCCAGCAGCTTATCATATAGGGCGACTAGCGGGAGGCACTACGAGCAGTACTTC.